A selection of T cell receptor beta chains follows, all from one sample in a study of T cells in Graves' hyperthyroidism and ophthalmopathy. TCRdb reprocessed the multiplex PCR reads with MiXCR, giving one entry per CDR3 protein. The sample carries around 370,000 distinct CDR3 sequences, approximately 17% recorded once. Sequencing used blood. The receptors were sampled from a man between 18 and 35 years old with Graves' ophthalmopathy. Each CDR3 is given with its conserved first and last residue. A D gene is named only where the DNA matches it firmly. Some rows mark clone size as missing; the rest say once, few, many or name a class of expanded clone.

.	TRBV28	.	TRBJ2-2	CASSSPPWGGLNTGELFF	TGTGCCAGCAGTTCACCGCCGTGGGGGGGCCTGAACACCGGGGAGCTGTTTTTT
.	TRBV5-1	.	TRBJ2-1	CASSLDSLGNEQFF	TGCGCCAGCAGCTTGGACAGTCTTGGAAATGAGCAGTTCTTC
.	TRBV3-1	many	TRBJ2-7	CASSSGPEQYF	TGTGCCAGCAGCTCCGGCCCAGAGCAGTACTTC
.	TRBV12-5	many	TRBJ1-1	CASAAAMNTEAFF	TGTGCTAGTGCCGCAGCCATGAACACTGAAGCTTTCTTT
.	TRBV12-3/TRBV12-4	many	TRBJ2-1	CASSPQTGGTFSSYNEQFF	TGTGCCAGCAGTCCGCAGACAGGAGGGACATTCAGCTCCTACAATGAGCAGTTCTTC
TRBD1	TRBV7-9	.	TRBJ2-7	CASSFRTGFNEQYF	TGTGCCAGCAGCTTCAGGACAGGCTTCAACGAGCAGTACTTC
.	TRBV9	few	TRBJ1-5	CASSVSDGMNQPQHF	TGTGCCAGCAGCGTATCCGACGGGATGAATCAGCCCCAGCATTTT
TRBD1	TRBV6-1	.	TRBJ2-3	CASRRTGGVPDTQYF	TGTGCCAGCAGGCGGACAGGGGGGGTCCCAGATACGCAGTATTTT
.	TRBV28	many	TRBJ1-6	CASSLNHSPLHF	TGTGCCAGCAGTTTGAACCATTCACCCCTCCACTTT
.	TRBV13	few	TRBJ2-5	CASNRGSETQYF	TGTGCCAGCAATCGAGGATCAGAGACCCAGTACTTC
TRBD2	TRBV12-3/TRBV12-4	many	TRBJ2-4	CASSSRDYIAKNIQYF	TGTGCCAGCAGTTCCCGGGACTATATAGCCAAAAACATTCAGTACTTC
.	TRBV24-1	many	TRBJ1-1	CATSEVRTANTEAFF	TGTGCCACCAGTGAGGTCCGGACAGCGAACACTGAAGCTTTCTTT
.	TRBV19	.	TRBJ1-5	CAGGGTSNQPQHF	TGTGCCGGCGGGGGGACGAGCAATCAGCCCCAGCATTTT
TRBD2	TRBV10-2	few	TRBJ2-7	CATYSGGNYEQYF	TGCGCCACCTATAGCGGGGGAAACTACGAGCAGTACTTC
TRBD1	TRBV27	many	TRBJ2-7	CASSLGGQGAIEQYF	TGTGCCAGCAGTTTAGGGGGACAGGGGGCGATCGAGCAGTACTTC
TRBD1	TRBV12-3/TRBV12-4	many	TRBJ2-7	CASNPTGWDYEQYF	TGTGCCAGCAATCCGACAGGGTGGGATTACGAGCAGTACTTC
.	TRBV7-9	once	TRBJ1-6	CASSFDSISPLHF	TGTGCCAGCAGCTTTGACAGCATTTCACCCCTCCACTTT
TRBD1	TRBV24-1	many	TRBJ2-5	CATSDRDGTGQETQYF	TGTGCCACCAGTGATCGGGATGGGACAGGGCAAGAGACCCAGTACTTC
.	TRBV24-1	many	TRBJ1-2	CATSDSLHGDSNYGYTF	TGTGCCACCAGTGACTCACTGCATGGGGATTCTAACTATGGCTACACCTTC
.	TRBV18	.	TRBJ1-2	CASSPPSQRGYGYTF	TGTGCCAGCTCACCACCGAGTCAAAGGGGCTATGGCTACACCTTC
.	TRBV15	.	TRBJ2-7	CATSRQGTYEQYF	TGTGCCACCAGCAGACAGGGAACCTACGAGCAGTACTTC
TRBD1	TRBV5-5	.	TRBJ2-7	CASSWTGKEQYF	TGTGCCAGCAGCTGGACAGGCAAAGAGCAGTACTTC
.	TRBV7-6	many	TRBJ2-7	CASSSFRDFSEQYF	TGTGCCAGCAGCTCTTTTCGGGATTTTAGCGAGCAGTACTTC
.	TRBV5-4	few	TRBJ1-2	CASSPLSEPLGGYGYTF	TGTGCCAGCAGCCCCCTTTCCGAGCCTCTGGGGGGCTATGGCTACACCTTC
.	TRBV6-1	many	TRBJ2-3	CASSVGLVTDTQYF	TGTGCCAGCAGTGTAGGGCTAGTCACAGATACGCAGTATTTT
TRBD1	TRBV20-1	many	TRBJ2-7	CSARDGTGGTYEQYF	TGCAGTGCTAGAGACGGGACAGGGGGGACCTACGAGCAGTACTTC
TRBD1	TRBV5-4	.	TRBJ1-1	CASSQGQGDTEAFF	TGTGCCAGCAGCCAGGGACAGGGCGACACTGAAGCTTTCTTT
TRBD2	TRBV2	many	TRBJ2-7	CASTLSGGSHEQYF	TGTGCCAGCACTTTGAGCGGGGGGTCCCACGAGCAGTACTTC
TRBD2	TRBV5-1	.	TRBJ2-5	CASSSGTSEQETQYF	TGCGCCAGCAGTTCCGGGACTAGCGAGCAAGAGACCCAGTACTTC
.	TRBV2	.	TRBJ2-5	CASSLDPGLTETQYF	TGTGCCAGCAGCCTTGACCCGGGGCTAACGGAGACCCAGTACTTC
TRBD1	TRBV5-5	.	TRBJ2-7	CASSSRTGTGSYEQYF	TGTGCCAGCAGCTCTCGCACCGGGACAGGGTCCTACGAGCAGTACTTC
.	TRBV6-1	many	TRBJ1-2	CASIGEMAGNYGYTF	TGTGCCAGCATCGGGGAAATGGCAGGGAACTATGGCTACACCTTC
.	TRBV3-1	many	TRBJ1-1	CASSPDRAMNTEAFF	TGTGCCAGCAGCCCAGACAGAGCCATGAACACTGAAGCTTTCTTT
.	TRBV5-1	.	TRBJ2-2	CASRSRNTGELFF	TGCGCCAGCAGGTCCCGCAACACCGGGGAGCTGTTTTTT
.	TRBV14	few	TRBJ1-2	CASSQEAGDDGYTF	TGTGCCAGCAGCCAAGAAGCCGGGGACGATGGCTACACCTTC
TRBD1	TRBV27	.	TRBJ1-6	CASSPPGQGDSPLHF	TGTGCCAGCAGTCCCCCCGGACAGGGAGATTCACCCCTCCACTTT
TRBD1	TRBV10-3	many	TRBJ2-5	CAISPHDRAETQYF	TGTGCCATCAGTCCTCACGACAGGGCAGAGACCCAGTACTTC
.	TRBV11-1	.	TRBJ2-5	CASSLVLAEETRYF	TGTGCCAGCAGCTTAGTACTAGCAGAAGAGACCCGGTACTTC
TRBD2	TRBV7-3	.	TRBJ2-2	CASRGTSGANTGELFF	TGTGCCAGCAGAGGGACTAGCGGCGCGAACACCGGGGAGCTGTTTTTT
.	TRBV13	.	TRBJ2-5	CASSRGTQQETQYF	TGTGCCAGCAGCAGAGGGACACAACAAGAGACCCAGTACTTC
.	TRBV2	.	TRBJ2-1	CASSAGPPNNEQFF	TGTGCCAGCAGCGCGGGACCGCCCAACAATGAGCAGTTCTTC
.	TRBV28	many	TRBJ2-1	CASRLRDGTYNEQFF	TGTGCCAGCAGGCTCCGGGACGGAACCTACAATGAGCAGTTCTTC
TRBD2	TRBV7-9	many	TRBJ2-1	CASSSGTSGVRQFF	TGTGCCAGCAGCTCAGGGACTAGCGGGGTGAGGCAGTTCTTC
.	TRBV20-1	many	TRBJ2-5	CSAPRDFETQYF	TGCAGTGCTCCCCGGGACTTTGAGACCCAGTACTTC
TRBD1	TRBV28	many	TRBJ2-7	CASSLGQEPYEQYF	TGTGCCAGCAGTTTGGGACAGGAACCCTACGAGCAGTACTTC
.	TRBV7-9	many	TRBJ1-1	CASSSPRGVNTEAFF	TGTGCCAGCAGCTCCCCCCGGGGGGTGAACACTGAAGCTTTCTTT
.	TRBV5-1	many	TRBJ2-1	CASSPENYNEQFF	TGCGCCAGCAGTCCGGAGAACTACAATGAGCAGTTCTTC
TRBD1	TRBV19	.	TRBJ1-1	CASTTRRTGGPTEAFF	TGTGCCAGTACCACACGGAGGACAGGGGGCCCCACTGAAGCTTTCTTT
TRBD2	TRBV18	.	TRBJ2-1	CASSYQGTSVNNEQFF	TGTGCCAGCTCATATCAGGGGACTAGCGTGAACAATGAGCAGTTCTTC
.	TRBV28	.	TRBJ2-1	CATTDSWVGEQFF	TGTGCCACCACTGACAGTTGGGTGGGTGAGCAGTTCTTC
TRBD1	TRBV2	.	TRBJ1-3	CASNLQGEGGNTIYF	TGTGCCAGCAACCTACAGGGGGAAGGTGGAAACACCATATATTTT
.	TRBV27	.	TRBJ2-3	CASSSEGVSSDTQYF	TGTGCCAGCAGTTCGGAGGGGGTTTCCTCAGATACGCAGTATTTT
.	TRBV28	many	TRBJ2-3	CASSSDRTSTDTQYF	TGTGCCAGCAGTTCGGACAGAACTAGCACAGATACGCAGTATTTT